These T cell receptor beta chains were read from a single sample in a study of blood T cell repertoires in COVID-19. Clones were read by immunoSEQ multiplex PCR, and TCRdb kept only the in-frame ones, dropping some. The sample holds hundreds of thousands of clones, approximately 85% seen once. Sequencing was carried out using PBMCs or T cells enriched from blood (not recorded which). The receptors come from a woman aged 50 to 60 with acute COVID-19. Both conserved end residues are part of each CDR3. D genes are given only for firm matches. A clone size is listed for some rows: how often the clone was seen (once, few, many), or a class if it is expanded.

>-|TRBJ1-4|TRBV19|-
CASSGHFLSTNEKLFF
TGTGCCAGTAGTGGTCATTTCCTATCAACTAATGAAAAACTGTTTTTT
>-|TRBJ2-6|TRBV24-1|-
CATSDLRHTGESGNSGANVLTF
TGTGCCACCAGTGATTTACGGCACACAGGAGAATCAGGGAACTCTGGGGCCAACGTCCTGACTTTC
>TRBD2|TRBJ2-3|TRBV10-3|-
CAISDSRGGGGTDTQYF
TGTGCCATCAGTGACTCGCGGGGGGGCGGTGGCACAGATACGCAGTATTTT
>-|TRBJ2-5|TRBV19|-
CASSIDARYQETQYF
TGTGCCAGTAGTATAGACGCCAGGTACCAAGAGACCCAGTACTTC
>-|TRBJ1-4|TRBV4-3|-
CASSQAHRVQGKLFF
TGCGCCAGCAGCCAAGCTCACAGGGTTCAGGGAAAACTGTTTTTT
>TRBD1|TRBJ1-2|TRBV5-5|-
CASSGTGGYGYTF
TGTGCCAGCAGCGGGACAGGGGGGTATGGCTACACCTTC
>-|TRBJ2-6|TRBV10-3|-
CAISSPGAGANVLTF
TGTGCCATCAGTAGCCCCGGGGCTGGGGCCAACGTCCTGACTTTC
>TRBD1|TRBJ2-3|TRBV6-5|-
CASSYSGQGTDTQYF
TGTGCCAGCAGTTACTCGGGACAGGGCACAGATACGCAGTATTTT
>-|TRBJ2-5|TRBV24-1|-
CATSDREETQYF
TGTGCCACCAGTGATCGTGAAGAGACCCAGTACTTC
>-|TRBJ2-5|TRBV5-1|-
CASSLSTGFQETQYF
TGCGCCAGCAGCTTGAGCACAGGCTTCCAAGAGACCCAGTACTTC
>-|TRBJ1-6|TRBV28|-
CASSVVTGNNSPLHF
TGTGCCAGCAGCGTCGTGACAGGCAATAATTCACCCCTCCACTTT
>-|TRBJ1-2|TRBV29-1|once
CSVEGGQGYTF
TGCAGCGTTGAAGGTGGACAGGGCTACACCTTC
>TRBD2|TRBJ2-5|TRBV18|-
CASSLLAGGLETQYF
TGTGCCAGCTCACTACTAGCGGGGGGCCTCGAGACCCAGTACTTC
>-|TRBJ1-1|TRBV6-2/TRBV6-3|-
CASSFNWGFRENTEAFF
TGTGCCAGCAGTTTTAACTGGGGCTTCAGGGAGAACACTGAAGCTTTCTTT
>TRBD1|TRBJ1-2|TRBV4-2|-
CASSQEVSGQGLNYGYTF
TGTGCCAGCAGCCAAGAGGTCTCCGGACAGGGACTTAACTATGGCTACACCTTC
>-|TRBJ2-7|TRBV6-5|-
CASSSTSASSYEQYF
TGTGCCAGCAGTTCCACCAGCGCCTCCTCCTACGAGCAGTACTTC
>-|TRBJ1-2|TRBV25-1|-
CASSHRGGYTF
TGTGCCAGCAGCCATCGGGGGGGCTACACCTTC
>-|TRBJ1-5|TRBV6-5|-
CASSRQGNQPQHF
TGTGCCAGCAGTCGACAGGGCAATCAGCCCCAGCATTTT
>-|TRBJ1-2|TRBV12-3/TRBV12-4|once
CASSSRVGGGYTF
TGTGCCAGCAGTTCCAGGGTAGGGGGTGGCTACACCTTC
>TRBD1|TRBJ2-3|TRBV3-1/TRBV3-2|-
CASSQVGPRQGADTQYF
TGTGCCAGCAGCCAAGTAGGACCGAGACAGGGGGCAGATACGCAGTATTTT
>-|TRBJ2-1|TRBV9|-
CASSVAPLSTYNEQFF
TGTGCCAGCAGCGTAGCCCCACTAAGTACCTACAATGAGCAGTTCTTC
>TRBD1|TRBJ1-2|TRBV3-1/TRBV3-2|-
CASSQTRGNGYTF
TGTGCCAGCAGCCAAACCAGGGGGAATGGCTACACCTTC
>TRBD2|TRBJ2-5|TRBV9|few
CASSPSGGAAETQYF
TGTGCCAGCAGCCCTAGCGGGGGGGCCGCGGAGACCCAGTACTTC
>TRBD2|TRBJ2-5|TRBV5-1|-
CASRSTSGEETQYF
TGCGCCAGCAGATCTACTAGCGGAGAAGAGACCCAGTACTTC
>-|TRBJ1-2|TRBV6-5|once
CASSYSSAQGNGYTF
TGTGCCAGCAGTTACTCGAGTGCGCAGGGCAATGGCTACACCTTC
>-|TRBJ1-3|TRBV29-1|-
CSAGKGAGNTIYF
TGCAGCGCCGGGAAGGGAGCTGGAAACACCATATATTTT
>-|TRBJ2-7|TRBV3-1/TRBV3-2|-
CASSLSQSYEQYF
TGTGCCAGCAGCCTCTCGCAGTCCTACGAGCAGTACTTC
>TRBD2|TRBJ2-1|TRBV5-4|-
CASSLVLAGRNEQFF
TGTGCCAGCAGCTTGGTGTTAGCGGGGAGAAATGAGCAGTTCTTC
>TRBD1|TRBJ2-7|TRBV7-6|-
CASSLASQGDSYEQYF
TGTGCCAGCAGCTTAGCCTCCCAGGGGGATAGCTACGAGCAGTACTTC
>-|TRBJ1-2|TRBV3-1/TRBV3-2|-
CASSQWGEDGYTF
TGTGCCAGCAGCCAATGGGGAGAAGATGGCTACACCTTC
>-|TRBJ2-5|TRBV7-6|-
CASSQRAGTDQETQYF
TGTGCCAGCAGCCAGCGGGCAGGGACAGACCAAGAGACCCAGTACTTC
>TRBD1|TRBJ1-2|TRBV4-1|-
CASSFRDRGNYGYTF
TGCGCCAGCAGCTTCCGGGACAGGGGTAACTATGGCTACACCTTC
>-|TRBJ2-7|TRBV5-4|-
CASSFQGISYEQYF
TGTGCCAGCAGCTTCCAGGGGATATCCTACGAGCAGTACTTC
>-|TRBJ1-2|TRBV5-1|-
CASSARAEQGYTF
TGCGCCAGCAGCGCCCGAGCGGAGCAAGGCTACACCTTC
>-|TRBJ1-1|TRBV30|-
CAWSVVGARNTEAFF
TGTGCCTGGAGTGTGGTGGGGGCTAGGAACACTGAAGCTTTCTTT
>-|TRBJ1-2|TRBV15|-
CATSSSLYDSIYF
TGTGCCACCAGCAGTAGCCTCTATGATTCTATCTACTTC
>TRBD1|TRBJ1-2|TRBV30|-
CAWSVLDREAF
TGTGCCTGGAGTGTTCTGGACAGGGAGGCCTTC
>TRBD2|TRBJ2-7|TRBV15|-
CATSISGGAYEQYF
TGTGCCACCAGCATTAGCGGGGGTGCCTACGAGCAGTACTTC
>-|TRBJ1-1|TRBV7-3|-
CASSARGYTEAFF
TGTGCCAGCAGCGCTAGAGGGTACACTGAAGCTTTCTTT
>TRBD1|TRBJ1-2|TRBV6-2/TRBV6-3|once
CASSFPGTVGYTF
TGTGCCAGCAGTTTTCCCGGGACAGTTGGCTACACCTTC
>-|TRBJ1-1|TRBV7-9|few
CASSLAAGALNTEAFF
TGTGCCAGCAGCTTAGCGGCAGGGGCCCTGAACACTGAAGCTTTCTTT
>TRBD1|TRBJ1-1|TRBV6-2/TRBV6-3|-
CASSPTPGQGGSEAFF
TGTGCCAGCAGTCCCACTCCCGGACAGGGGGGCTCTGAAGCTTTCTTT
>TRBD1|TRBJ2-1|TRBV5-1|-
CASSLGTGVYDEQFF
TGCGCCAGCAGCTTGGGGACAGGGGTGTACGATGAGCAGTTCTTC
>-|TRBJ2-2|TRBV3-1/TRBV3-2|-
CASSLLSGGTGELFF
TGTGCCAGCAGCCTCTTGAGCGGTGGCACCGGGGAGCTGTTTTTT
>TRBD1|TRBJ1-6|TRBV5-4|-
CASSLPGQGSGSPLHF
TGTGCCAGCAGTCTACCGGGACAGGGTTCGGGTTCACCCCTCCACTTT
>-|TRBJ2-7|TRBV4-1|-
CASSQEGIGTFYEQYF
TGCGCCAGCAGCCAAGAAGGGATAGGGACATTCTACGAGCAGTACTTC
>TRBD1|TRBJ1-5|TRBV29-1|-
CSVVDRADQPQHF
TGCAGCGTTGTAGACAGGGCAGATCAGCCCCAGCATTTT
>-|TRBJ1-5|TRBV7-9|-
CASSHDRRSQGYSNQPQHF
TGTGCCAGCAGCCACGATCGTCGGTCACAGGGTTATAGCAATCAGCCCCAGCATTTT
>TRBD2|TRBJ2-5|TRBV2|-
CASSERASGGAETQYF
TGTGCCAGCAGTGAAAGGGCTAGCGGGGGGGCAGAGACCCAGTACTTC
>TRBD1|TRBJ2-7|TRBV7-9|-
CASSLVTGTAPYEQYF
TGTGCCAGCAGCTTAGTGACCGGGACAGCTCCCTACGAGCAGTACTTC
>-|TRBJ1-1|TRBV6-2/TRBV6-3|-
CASSYWRNTEAFF
TGTGCCAGCAGTTACTGGAGGAACACTGAAGCTTTCTTT
>TRBD2|TRBJ2-5|TRBV27|-
CASSRLGRGGKETQYF
TGTGCCAGCAGCCGACTCGGGCGGGGGGGCAAAGAGACCCAGTACTTC
>-|TRBJ1-5|TRBV27|-
CASGSGSRGNQPQHF
TGTGCCAGCGGATCGGGGTCTCGGGGAAATCAGCCCCAGCATTTT
>-|TRBJ2-7|TRBV7-2|-
CASSSPGVIYEQYF
TGTGCCAGCAGCTCCCCAGGGGTCATTTACGAGCAGTACTTC
>-|TRBJ1-6|TRBV6-5|-
CASSYGRGGHSPLHF
TGTGCCAGCAGTTACGGACGGGGAGGTCATTCACCCCTCCACTTT
>-|TRBJ1-1|TRBV11-2|-
CASSLGTTVTLNTEAFF
TGTGCCAGCAGCTTAGGAACGACAGTCACTTTGAACACTGAAGCTTTCTTT
>TRBD1|TRBJ1-4|TRBV7-9|once
CASSYGTAATNEKLFF
TGTGCCAGCAGCTACGGGACAGCCGCAACTAATGAAAAACTGTTTTTT
>-|TRBJ2-7|TRBV9|-
CASSVGEQIPYEQYF
TGTGCCAGCAGCGTAGGGGAGCAGATCCCCTACGAGCAGTACTTC
>-|TRBJ2-5|TRBV10-3|-
CAISDGGVRETQYF
TGTGCCATCAGTGATGGGGGCGTGAGGGAGACCCAGTACTTC